This T cell receptor (beta chain) originates from a study of T-cell memory formation after mild COVID-19. TCRdb re-called the 5' RACE reads through MiXCR, storing one row per CDR3 protein. Of roughly 500,000 distinct CDR3 sequences listed, 20% are singletons. Unmatched junction bases numbered 7, after V lost 1 base and J lost 5 bases. CDR1 and CDR2 (germline): ENHRY, SYGVKD. The CDR3 contains 16 residues. In this sample, this clonotype turned up a few times. J is TRBJ2-1 and V is TRBV10-3; 8 positions agree with TRBD2. This TCR came from an adult woman who had mild COVID-19 (a few samples of this study predate the infection). Cell type and time point are not known. The sequenced sample was PBMCs or a T cell subset sorted from them (not recorded which). CDR3 nucleotides: TGTGCCATCAGTGAGTATGGGACTAGGGGCCACAATGAGCAGTTCTTC. It translates to CAISEYGTRGHNEQFF.